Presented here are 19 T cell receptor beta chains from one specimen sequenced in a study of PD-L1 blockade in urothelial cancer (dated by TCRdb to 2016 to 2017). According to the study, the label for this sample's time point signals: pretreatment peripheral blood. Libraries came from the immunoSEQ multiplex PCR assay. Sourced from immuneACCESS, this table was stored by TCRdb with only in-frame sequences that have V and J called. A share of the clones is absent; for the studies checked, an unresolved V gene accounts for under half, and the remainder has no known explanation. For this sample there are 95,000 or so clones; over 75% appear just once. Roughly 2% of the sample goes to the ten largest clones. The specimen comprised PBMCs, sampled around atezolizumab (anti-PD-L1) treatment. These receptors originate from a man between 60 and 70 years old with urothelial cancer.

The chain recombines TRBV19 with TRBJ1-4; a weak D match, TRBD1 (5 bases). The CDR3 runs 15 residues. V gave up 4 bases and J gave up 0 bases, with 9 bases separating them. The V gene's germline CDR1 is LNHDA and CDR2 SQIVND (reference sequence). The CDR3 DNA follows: TGTGCCAGTAGTAGCGGACAAGCAACTAATGAAAAACTGTTTTTT. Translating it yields CASSSGQATNEKLFF.

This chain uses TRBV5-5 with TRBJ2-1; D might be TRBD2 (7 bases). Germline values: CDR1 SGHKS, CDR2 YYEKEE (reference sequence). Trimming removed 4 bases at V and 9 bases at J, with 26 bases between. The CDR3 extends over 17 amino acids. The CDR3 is CASSGNLAVGGSSEQFF. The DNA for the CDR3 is TGTGCCAGCAGCGGGAATCTAGCGGTGGGGGGCTCTAGTGAGCAGTTCTTC.

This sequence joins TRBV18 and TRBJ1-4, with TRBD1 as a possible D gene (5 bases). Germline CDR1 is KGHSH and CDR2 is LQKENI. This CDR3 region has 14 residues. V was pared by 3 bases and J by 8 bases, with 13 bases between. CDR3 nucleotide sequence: TGTGCCAGCTCACCCCGGCAGGGCGGCGAAAAACTGTTTTTT. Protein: CASSPRQGGEKLFF.

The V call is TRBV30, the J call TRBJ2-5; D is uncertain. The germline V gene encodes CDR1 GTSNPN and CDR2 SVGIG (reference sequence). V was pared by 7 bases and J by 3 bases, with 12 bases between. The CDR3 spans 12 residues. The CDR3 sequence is CASTPSEETQYF. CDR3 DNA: TGTGCCTCCACTCCCAGCGAAGAGACCCAGTACTTC.

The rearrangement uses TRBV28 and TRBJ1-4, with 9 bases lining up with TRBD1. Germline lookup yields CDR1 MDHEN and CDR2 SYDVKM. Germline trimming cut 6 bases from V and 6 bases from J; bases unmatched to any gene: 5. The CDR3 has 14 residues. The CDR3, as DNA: TGTGCCAGCAGAAGCACAGGGGGCGATGAAAAACTGTTTTTT. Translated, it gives CASRSTGGDEKLFF. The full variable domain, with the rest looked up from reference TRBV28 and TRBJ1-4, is DVKVTQSSRYLVKRTGEKVFLECVQDMDHENMFWYRQDPGLGLRLIYFSYDVKMKEKGDIPEGYSVSREKKERFSLILESASTNQTSMYLCASRSTGGDEKLFFGSGTQLSVL.

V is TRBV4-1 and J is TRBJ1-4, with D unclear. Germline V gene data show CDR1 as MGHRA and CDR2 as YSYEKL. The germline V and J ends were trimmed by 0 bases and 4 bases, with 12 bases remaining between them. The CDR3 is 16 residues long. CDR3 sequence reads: CASSQEPAGLNEKLFF. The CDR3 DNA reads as TGCGCCAGCAGCCAAGAGCCCGCCGGACTTAATGAAAAACTGTTTTTT.

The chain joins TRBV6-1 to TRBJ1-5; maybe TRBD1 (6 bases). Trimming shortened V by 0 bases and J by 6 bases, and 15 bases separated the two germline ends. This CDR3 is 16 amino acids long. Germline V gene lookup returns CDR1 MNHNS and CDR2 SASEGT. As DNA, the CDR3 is TGTGCCAGCAGTGAAGCCCCCAGGGGTGTCAGTCAGCCCCAGCATTTT. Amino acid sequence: CASSEAPRGVSQPQHF.

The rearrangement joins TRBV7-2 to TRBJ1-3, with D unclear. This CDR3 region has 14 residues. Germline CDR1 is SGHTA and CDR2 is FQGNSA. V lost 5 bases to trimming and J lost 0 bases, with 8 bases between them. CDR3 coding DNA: TGTGCCAGCAGCCGCGATTCCTCTGGAAACACCATATATTTT. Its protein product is CASSRDSSGNTIYF. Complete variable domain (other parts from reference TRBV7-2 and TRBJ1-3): GAGVSQSPSNKVTEKGKDVELRCDPISGHTALYWYRQSLGQGLEFLIYFQGNSAPDKSGLPSDRFSAERTGGSVSTLTIQRTQQEDSAVYLCASSRDSSGNTIYFGEGSWLTVV.

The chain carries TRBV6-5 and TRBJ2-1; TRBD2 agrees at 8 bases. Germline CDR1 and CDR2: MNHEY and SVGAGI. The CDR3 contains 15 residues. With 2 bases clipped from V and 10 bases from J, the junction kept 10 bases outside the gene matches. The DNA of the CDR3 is TGTGCCAGCAGTTACGAATCGGGAGGGCCTCGGGAGCAGTTCTTC. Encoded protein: CASSYESGGPREQFF.

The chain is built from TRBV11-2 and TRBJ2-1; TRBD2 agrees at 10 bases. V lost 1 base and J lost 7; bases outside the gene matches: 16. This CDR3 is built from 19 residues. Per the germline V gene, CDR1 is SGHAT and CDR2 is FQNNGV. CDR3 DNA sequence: TGTGCCAGCAGCTTAGTAGATTATACTAGCGGGGCAAAGGGGAATGAGCAGTTCTTC. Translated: CASSLVDYTSGAKGNEQFF.

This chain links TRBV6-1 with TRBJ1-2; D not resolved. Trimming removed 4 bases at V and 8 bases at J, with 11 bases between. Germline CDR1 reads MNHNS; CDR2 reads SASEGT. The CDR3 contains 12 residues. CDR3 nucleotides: TGTGCCAGCAGTGGGGGTAGCGGCGGCTACACCTTC. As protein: CASSGGSGGYTF.

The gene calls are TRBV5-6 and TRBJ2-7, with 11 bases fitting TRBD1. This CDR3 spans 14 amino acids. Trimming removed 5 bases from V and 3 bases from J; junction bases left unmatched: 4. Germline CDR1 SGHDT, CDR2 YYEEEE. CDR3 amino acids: CASRAGTGGYEQYF. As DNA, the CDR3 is TGTGCCAGCAGAGCCGGGACAGGGGGCTACGAGCAGTACTTC.

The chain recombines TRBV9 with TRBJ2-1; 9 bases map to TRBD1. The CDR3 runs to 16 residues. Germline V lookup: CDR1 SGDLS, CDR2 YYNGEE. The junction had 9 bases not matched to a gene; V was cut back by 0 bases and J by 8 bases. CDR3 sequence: CASSVVPTGGLDEQFF. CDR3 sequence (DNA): TGTGCCAGCAGCGTAGTCCCAACAGGGGGCCTCGATGAGCAGTTCTTC.

CDR3 sequence: CASSFFLNQPQHF. The CDR3 DNA reads as TGTGCCAGCAGTTTTTTCCTTAATCAGCCCCAGCATTTT. The chain carries TRBV28 and TRBJ1-5; unclear D gene. The V end was cut by 3 bases, the J end by 4 bases, with 7 bases between. The CDR3 length is 13 residues. Germline CDR1 is MDHEN and CDR2 is SYDVKM.

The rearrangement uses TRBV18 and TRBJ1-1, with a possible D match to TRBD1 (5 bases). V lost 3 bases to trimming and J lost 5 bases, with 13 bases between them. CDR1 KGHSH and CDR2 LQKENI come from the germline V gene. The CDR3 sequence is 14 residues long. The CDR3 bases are TGTGCCAGCTCACCTCAGAGCGGGGCTACTGAAGCTTTCTTT. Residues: CASSPQSGATEAFF.

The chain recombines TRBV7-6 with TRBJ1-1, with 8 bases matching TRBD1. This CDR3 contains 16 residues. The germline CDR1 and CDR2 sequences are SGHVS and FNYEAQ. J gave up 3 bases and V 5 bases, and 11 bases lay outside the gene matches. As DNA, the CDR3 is TGTGCCAGCAGCCCTAGGAACAGGGGGACCGACACTGAAGCTTTCTTT. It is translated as CASSPRNRGTDTEAFF.

The CDR3 is CASSLGPGLAGSRYEQYF. CDR3 coding DNA: TGTGCCAGCAGCTTAGGTCCGGGACTAGCGGGTTCACGGTACGAGCAGTACTTC. The chain employs TRBV7-9 and TRBJ2-7; 12 positions match TRBD2. This CDR3 is 18 amino acids long. J gave up 4 bases and V 1 base, and 11 bases lay outside the gene matches. The germline gives CDR1 SEHNR, CDR2 FQNEAQ (reference sequence).

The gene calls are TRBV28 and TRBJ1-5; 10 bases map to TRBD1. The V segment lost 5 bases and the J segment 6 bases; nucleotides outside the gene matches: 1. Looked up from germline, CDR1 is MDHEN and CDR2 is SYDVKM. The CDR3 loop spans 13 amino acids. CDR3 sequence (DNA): TGTGCCAGCAGTAGGACAGGGGGTCAGCCCCAGCATTTT. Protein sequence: CASSRTGGQPQHF.

As DNA, the CDR3 is TGTGCCAGCTCACCACCGGAGGTCGAAGAGACCCAGTACTTC. It encodes CASSPPEVEETQYF. This chain links TRBV18 with TRBJ2-5; a weak D match, TRBD2 (5 bases). This CDR3 region has 14 residues. Germline loops: CDR1 KGHSH, CDR2 LQKENI. Deletions cut 0 bases from V and 3 bases from J, with 8 bases between.